This section outlines one TCR beta chain sequence together with its context. The data originate from a study of blood T cell repertoires in COVID-19. Study-level information: Collection of acute and convalescent COVID-19 samples took place in the United States, Italy and Spain. PBMCs, B-cell-depleted T cells, or T cells were the source of the cDNA or gDNA that made up the material.

Assay used: immunoSEQ multiplex PCR; TCRdb lists only in-frame clones, some missing. The sample carries under 350,000 clones, roughly 91% recorded once. Trimming at V came to 0 bases and at J to 5 bases, leaving 9 bases not matched to a gene. Looked up from germline, CDR1 is SGHRS and CDR2 is YFSETQ. The CDR3 has 16 residues. The specimen was peripheral blood. The V call is TRBV5-1, the J call TRBJ2-5, with 8 bases matching TRBD2. The origin of this receptor is a woman aged 25 to 39 with COVID-19, enrolled during active disease. The CDR3 sequence is CASSLGNGGAVETQYF. The CDR3 bases are TGCGCCAGCAGCTTGGGGAACGGGGGGGCCGTGGAGACCCAGTACTTC. The whole variable domain, remainder taken from reference TRBV5-1 and TRBJ2-5, is KAGVTQTPRYLIKTRGQQVTLSCSPISGHRSVSWYQQTPGQGLQFLFEYFSETQRNKGNFPGRFSGRQFSNSRSEMNVSTLELGDSALYLCASSLGNGGAVETQYFGPGTRLLVL.